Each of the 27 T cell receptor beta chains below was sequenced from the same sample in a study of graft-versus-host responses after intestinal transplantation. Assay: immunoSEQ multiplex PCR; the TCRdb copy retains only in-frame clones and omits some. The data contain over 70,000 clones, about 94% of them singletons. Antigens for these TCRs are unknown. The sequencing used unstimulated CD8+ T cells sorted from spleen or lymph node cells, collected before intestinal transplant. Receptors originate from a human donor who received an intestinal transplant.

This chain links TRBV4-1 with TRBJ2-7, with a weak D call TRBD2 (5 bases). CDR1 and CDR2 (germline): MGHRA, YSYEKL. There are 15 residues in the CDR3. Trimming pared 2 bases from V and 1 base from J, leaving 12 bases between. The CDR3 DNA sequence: TGCGCCAGCAGCCAACAGGACTTAAGATCCTACGAGCAGTACTTC. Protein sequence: CASSQQDLRSYEQYF.

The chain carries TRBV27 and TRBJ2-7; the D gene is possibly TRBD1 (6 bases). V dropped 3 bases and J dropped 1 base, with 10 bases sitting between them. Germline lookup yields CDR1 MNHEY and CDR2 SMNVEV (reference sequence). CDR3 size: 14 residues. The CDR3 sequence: CASSLGAASYEQYF. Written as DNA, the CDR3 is TGTGCCAGCAGTTTGGGGGCAGCGTCCTACGAGCAGTACTTC.

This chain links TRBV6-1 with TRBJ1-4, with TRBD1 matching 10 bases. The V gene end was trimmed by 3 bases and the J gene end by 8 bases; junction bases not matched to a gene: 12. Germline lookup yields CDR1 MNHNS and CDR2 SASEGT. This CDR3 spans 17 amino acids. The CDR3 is CASSESGQGFVGEKLFF. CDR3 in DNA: TGTGCCAGCAGTGAGTCGGGACAGGGGTTTGTTGGCGAAAAACTGTTTTTT.

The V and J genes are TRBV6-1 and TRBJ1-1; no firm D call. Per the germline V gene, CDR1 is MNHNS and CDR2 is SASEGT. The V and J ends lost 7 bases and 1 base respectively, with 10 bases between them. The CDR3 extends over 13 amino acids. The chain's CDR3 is CASNPRENTEAFF. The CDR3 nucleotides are TGTGCCAGCAATCCCCGGGAGAACACTGAAGCTTTCTTT.

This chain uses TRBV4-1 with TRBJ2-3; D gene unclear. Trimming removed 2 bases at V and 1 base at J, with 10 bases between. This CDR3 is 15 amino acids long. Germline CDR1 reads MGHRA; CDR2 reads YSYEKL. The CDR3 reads CASSQFQGGTDTQYF. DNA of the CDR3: TGCGCCAGCAGCCAATTCCAAGGAGGCACAGATACGCAGTATTTT.

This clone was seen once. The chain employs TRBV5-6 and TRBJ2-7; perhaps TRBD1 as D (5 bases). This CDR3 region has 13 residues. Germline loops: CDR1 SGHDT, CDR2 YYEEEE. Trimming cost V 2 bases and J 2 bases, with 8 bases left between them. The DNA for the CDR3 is TGTGCCAGCAGCTTTGACAGTACCTACGAGCAGTACTTC. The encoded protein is CASSFDSTYEQYF.

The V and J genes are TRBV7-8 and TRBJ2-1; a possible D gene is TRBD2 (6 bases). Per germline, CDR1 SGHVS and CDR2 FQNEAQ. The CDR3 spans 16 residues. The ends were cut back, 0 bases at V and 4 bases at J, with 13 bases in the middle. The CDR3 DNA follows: TGTGCCAGCAGCTTAGCGCAAGCGGGTTCGTACAATGAGCAGTTCTTC. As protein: CASSLAQAGSYNEQFF. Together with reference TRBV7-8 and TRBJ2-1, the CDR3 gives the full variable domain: GAGVSQSPRYKVAKRGQDVALRCDPISGHVSLFWYQQALGQGPEFLTYFQNEAQLDKSGLPSDRFFAERPEGSVSTLKIQRTQQEDSAVYLCASSLAQAGSYNEQFFGPGTRLTVL.

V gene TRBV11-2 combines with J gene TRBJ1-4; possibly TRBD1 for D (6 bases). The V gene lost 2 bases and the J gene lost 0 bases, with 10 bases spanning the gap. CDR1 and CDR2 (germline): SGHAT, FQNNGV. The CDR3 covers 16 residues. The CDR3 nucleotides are TGTGCCAGCAGCTTAAGGTCAGGGGCAACTAATGAAAAACTGTTTTTT. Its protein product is CASSLRSGATNEKLFF.

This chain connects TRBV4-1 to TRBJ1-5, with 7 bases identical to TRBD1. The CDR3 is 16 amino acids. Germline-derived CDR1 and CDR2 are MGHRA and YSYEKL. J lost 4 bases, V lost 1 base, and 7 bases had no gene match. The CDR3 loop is CASSQGSGGRNQPQHF. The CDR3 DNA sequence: TGCGCCAGCAGCCAAGGGTCAGGGGGTCGGAATCAGCCCCAGCATTTT.

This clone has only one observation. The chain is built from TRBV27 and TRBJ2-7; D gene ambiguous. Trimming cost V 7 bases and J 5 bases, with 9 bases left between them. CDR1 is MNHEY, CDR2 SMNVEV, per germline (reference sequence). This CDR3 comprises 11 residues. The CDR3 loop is CASNIGNEQYF. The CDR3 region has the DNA TGTGCCAGCAATATAGGTAACGAGCAGTACTTC.

In nucleotides, the CDR3 is TGTGCTAGTGGTTTTATCCTCTATGGCTACACCTTC. This sequence encodes CASGFILYGYTF. The genes are TRBV12-5 and TRBJ1-2; no clear D. This CDR3 has 12 residues. CDR1 and CDR2 (germline): LGHNT, FRNRAP. Trimming took off 3 bases at V and 4 bases at J, with 6 bases between the two ends.

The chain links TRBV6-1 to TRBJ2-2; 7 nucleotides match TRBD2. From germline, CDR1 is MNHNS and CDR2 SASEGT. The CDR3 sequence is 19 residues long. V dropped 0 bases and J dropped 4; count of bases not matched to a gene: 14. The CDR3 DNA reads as TGTGCCAGCAGTGAAGCCATTCTACGGGACTACGATACCACCGGGGAGCTGTTTTTT. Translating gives CASSEAILRDYDTTGELFF.

CDR3 region: CASDSRGHSQETQYF. The CDR3 nucleotides read TGTGCCAGCGACTCTAGGGGCCATTCCCAAGAGACCCAGTACTTC. The rearrangement uses TRBV2 and TRBJ2-5, with a weak D call TRBD1 (5 bases). Trimming left V 8 bases short and J 1 base short, with 17 bases between. The CDR3 loop spans 15 amino acids. The germline gives CDR1 SNHLY, CDR2 FYNNEI.

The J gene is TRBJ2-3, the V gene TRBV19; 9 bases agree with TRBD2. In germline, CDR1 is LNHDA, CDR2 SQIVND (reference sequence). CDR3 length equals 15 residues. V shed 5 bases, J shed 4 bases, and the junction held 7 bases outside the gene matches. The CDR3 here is CASSDGREGADTQYF. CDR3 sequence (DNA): TGTGCCAGTAGTGATGGGCGGGAGGGCGCAGATACGCAGTATTTT. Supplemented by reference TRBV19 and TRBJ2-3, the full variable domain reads DGGITQSPKYLFRKEGQNVTLSCEQNLNHDAMYWYRQDPGQGLRLIYYSQIVNDFQKGDIAEGYSVSREKKESFPLTVTSAQKNPTAFYLCASSDGREGADTQYFGPGTRLTVL.

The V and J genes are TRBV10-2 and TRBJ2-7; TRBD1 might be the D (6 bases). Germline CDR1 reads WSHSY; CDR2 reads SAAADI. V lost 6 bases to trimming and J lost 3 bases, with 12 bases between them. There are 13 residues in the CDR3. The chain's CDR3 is CASSLGQSYEQYF. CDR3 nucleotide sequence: TGCGCCAGCAGCTTAGGACAGAGCTACGAGCAGTACTTC.

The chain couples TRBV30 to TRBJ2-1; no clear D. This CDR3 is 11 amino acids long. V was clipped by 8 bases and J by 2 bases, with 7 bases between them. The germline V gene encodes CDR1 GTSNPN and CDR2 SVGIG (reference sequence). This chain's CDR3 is CAGTTYNEQFF. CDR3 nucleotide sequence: TGTGCCGGAACTACCTACAATGAGCAGTTCTTC.

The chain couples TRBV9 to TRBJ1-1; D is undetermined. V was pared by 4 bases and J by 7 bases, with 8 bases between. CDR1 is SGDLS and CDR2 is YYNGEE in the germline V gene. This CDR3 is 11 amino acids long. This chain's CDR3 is CASSMGHEAFF. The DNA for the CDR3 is TGTGCCAGCAGCATGGGTCATGAAGCTTTCTTT. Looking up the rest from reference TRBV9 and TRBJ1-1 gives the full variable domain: DSGVTQTPKHLITATGQRVTLRCSPRSGDLSVYWYQQSLDQGLQFLIQYYNGEERAKGNILERFSAQQFPDLHSELNLSSLELGDSALYFCASSMGHEAFFGQGTRLTVV.

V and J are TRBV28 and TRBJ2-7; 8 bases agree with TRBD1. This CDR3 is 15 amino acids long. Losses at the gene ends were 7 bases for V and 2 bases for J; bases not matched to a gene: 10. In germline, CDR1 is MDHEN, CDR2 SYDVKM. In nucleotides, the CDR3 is TGTGCCAGCAACCCTGCGACAGGGGACACCTACGAGCAGTACTTC. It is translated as CASNPATGDTYEQYF.

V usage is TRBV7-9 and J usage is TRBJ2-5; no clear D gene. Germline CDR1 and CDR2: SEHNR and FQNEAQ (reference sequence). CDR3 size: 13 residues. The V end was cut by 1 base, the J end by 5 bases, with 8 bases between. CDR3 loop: CASSLGGRETQYF. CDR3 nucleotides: TGTGCCAGCAGCTTAGGGGGTAGGGAGACCCAGTACTTC.

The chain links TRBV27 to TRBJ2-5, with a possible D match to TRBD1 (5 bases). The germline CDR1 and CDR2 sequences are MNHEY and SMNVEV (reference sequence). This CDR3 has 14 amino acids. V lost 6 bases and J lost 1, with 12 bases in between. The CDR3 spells CASSPDSIQETQYF. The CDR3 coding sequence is TGTGCCAGCAGCCCAGACAGTATCCAAGAGACCCAGTACTTC.

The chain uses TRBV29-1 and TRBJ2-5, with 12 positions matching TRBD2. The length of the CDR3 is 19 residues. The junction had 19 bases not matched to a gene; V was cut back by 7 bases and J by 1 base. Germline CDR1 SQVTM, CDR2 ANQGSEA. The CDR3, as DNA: TGCAGCGCCCTACTGAACGGGGGGCTAGCGGGAGGGATCCAAGAGACCCAGTACTTC. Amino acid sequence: CSALLNGGLAGGIQETQYF.

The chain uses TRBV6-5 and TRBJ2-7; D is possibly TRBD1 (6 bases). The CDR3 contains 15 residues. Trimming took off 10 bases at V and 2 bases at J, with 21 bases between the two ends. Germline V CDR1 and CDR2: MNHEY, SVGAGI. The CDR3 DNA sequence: TGTGCCACTCAGGGGACCGGGACACTTACCTACGAGCAGTACTTC. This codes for CATQGTGTLTYEQYF.

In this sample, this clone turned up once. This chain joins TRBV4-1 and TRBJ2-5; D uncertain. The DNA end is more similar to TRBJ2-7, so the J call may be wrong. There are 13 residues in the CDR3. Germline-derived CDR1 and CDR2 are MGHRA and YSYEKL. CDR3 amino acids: CASSQEPLYEQYF. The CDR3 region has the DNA TGCGCCAGCAGCCAAGAGCCTCTCTACGAGCAGTACTTC.

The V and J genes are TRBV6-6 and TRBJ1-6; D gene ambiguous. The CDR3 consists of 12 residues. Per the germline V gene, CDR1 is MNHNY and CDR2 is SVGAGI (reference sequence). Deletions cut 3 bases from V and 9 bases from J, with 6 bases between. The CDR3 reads CASSYAGSPLHF. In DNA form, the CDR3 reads TGTGCCAGCAGTTATGCTGGTTCACCCCTCCACTTT.

The CDR3 is CASSQDQEGRNTEAFF. The DNA for the CDR3 is TGCGCCAGCAGCCAAGATCAAGAGGGTCGGAACACTGAAGCTTTCTTT. The J gene is TRBJ1-1, the V gene TRBV4-1, with D unresolved. This CDR3 is built from 16 residues. V was trimmed by 0 bases and J by 1 base, leaving 12 bases between them. Germline CDR1 is MGHRA and CDR2 is YSYEKL.

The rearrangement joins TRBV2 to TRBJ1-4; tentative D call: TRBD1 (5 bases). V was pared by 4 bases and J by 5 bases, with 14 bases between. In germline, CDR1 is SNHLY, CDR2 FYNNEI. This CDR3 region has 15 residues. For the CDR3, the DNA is TGTGCCAGCAGTGTTGGGGGTTGGGGAAATGAAAAACTGTTTTTT. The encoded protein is CASSVGGWGNEKLFF.

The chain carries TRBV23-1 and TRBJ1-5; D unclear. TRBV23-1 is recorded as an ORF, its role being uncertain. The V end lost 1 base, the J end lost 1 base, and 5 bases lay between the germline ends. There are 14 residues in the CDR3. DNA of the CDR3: TGCGCCAGCAGTCAATGCCCCAGCAATCAGCCCCAGCATTTT. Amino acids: CASSQCPSNQPQHF.